This T cell receptor (beta chain) is from a study of siplizumab effects on memory and regulatory T cells (dated by TCRdb to between 2018 and 2020). The study in broad terms: The effect of the anti-CD2 antibody siplizumab on alloreactive T-cell subsets was examined in allogeneic mixed lymphocyte reactions constructed from human PBMCs.

There are 15 amino acids in the CDR3, from cysteine to phenylalanine inclusive. Only the CDR3 region is kept as DNA, spanning 45 bases read in frame from base 1. At the junction V is shortened by 9 bases and J by 4 bases, with 19 bases in between. The germline V gene (reference sequence) gives CDR1 as LNHDA and CDR2 as SQIVND. Library preparation used the immunoSEQ multiplex PCR assay. About 10^5 TCR templates per sample were assayed by the deep sequencing platform. Genomic DNA extracted from sorted T cells was used for TCRbeta CDR3 sequencing. On the study's bioinformatics: Clonal analysis of TCRbeta CDR3 data was done in the R programming language. Alloreactive CD4+ and CD8+ clones were defined by comparing unstimulated samples with post-reaction CFSE-low samples. By matching sequences to the repertoires of sorted unstimulated Treg and non-Treg cells, each alloreactive CD4+ clone was assigned a regulatory or non-regulatory origin. TCRdb stores this immuneACCESS table with in-frame sequences only. Part of the clones is absent; in the studies checked, under half of the shortfall reflects unresolved V genes, and no reason is known for the rest. V, J and clone size are those of that table, while D and trimming were read from the DNA. For this sample there are 95,000 to 100,000 clones; over 90% appear just once. Of the sample, more than 10% falls within the top ten clones.

With respect to this clone: The antigen it recognizes is unknown. There are no base qualities to consult, and no much larger clone falls within one base.

Sorted unstimulated T cells, along with proliferating T cells recovered from mixed lymphocyte reactions, underwent TCRbeta CDR3 sequencing. Fresh whole blood from around 10 HLA-typed healthy donors was used as the source from which PBMCs were isolated. To map where alloreactive clones came from, unstimulated CD4+ non-regulatory T cells were FACS-sorted. The investigation overall reported the following: Of the alloreactive CD4+ clones that could be mapped, the Treg-derived share averaged almost 70% with siplizumab compared with around 25% in control reactions. Roughly 80-97% of proliferating CD4+ or CD8+ clones could not be assigned a naive or memory phenotype. Because sequences at frequencies below about 10^-5 were poorly captured, only a minor fraction of alloreactive clones could be mapped back to unstimulated subsets. The suppressive function of proliferating Tregs from siplizumab cultures was not functionally confirmed. Unstimulated naive T cells appeared more diverse than memory T cells, and naive cells seemed to contribute substantially to the alloresponse. The cumulative frequency of alloreactive sequences traceable to unstimulated CD4+ memory T cells was significantly reduced by siplizumab.

This clonotype was obtained from a human donor in good health. This chain joins TRBV19 to TRBJ1-5, and perhaps TRBD1 as D gene, on 5 matching bases. The specimen was non-Treg CD4+ T cells sorted from blood. Reading the label with the study, this specimen's cell subset or site is: FACS-sorted unstimulated CD4+ non-regulatory T cells. The CDR3 reads as follows: CASLPLGGGNQPQHF. The DNA reads as follows: TGTGCCAGCCTCCCCCTTGGGGGGGGTAATCAGCCCCAGCATTTT.